This T cell receptor (beta chain) was sequenced for a study of blood T cells in healthy people across ages (dated by TCRdb to the mid-2010s). General notes on the study: In model experiments, template switching captured roughly one uniquely barcoded TCR beta cDNA molecule for every two T cells. Age-related changes in TCR beta repertoire diversity were measured in the study by deep sequencing normalized with unique cDNA molecular identifiers. Four age groups were formed from the donors: young (average 16 years), middle-aged (just under 40), aged (under 70) and long-lived (more than 75). To avoid experimental bias, donors of different ages were distributed randomly across sequencing lanes. The study analyzed two additional independent replicas of 1 million unique cDNA reads from the same blood draw for two donors, one aged 18 to 30 and one aged 80 or older. Study-level results and caveats: There was a strong correlation between observed TCR beta diversity and the percentage of naive T cells measured by flow cytometry. As age increased, observed TCR beta diversity per million T cells dropped in a roughly linear way, and a significant reduction was already evident by age roughly 40. Estimates of total diversity from one million sequenced T cells were regarded as lower bounds and underestimates. Compared with the aged group, the long-lived group had more naive CD4+ T cells, fewer expanded clones and increased TCR diversity, suggesting age selection. The CMV infection status of donors was not known, potentially confounding age-related changes in expanded clonotypes. Bulk unsorted PBMC profiling prevented conclusive comparison of naive and antigen-experienced compartments.

Counted from cysteine to phenylalanine, this CDR3 has 14 amino acids. The DNA shown is the 42-base CDR3, in frame from base 1. The germline V and J ends show losses of 6 bases and 3 bases respectively, and no gene match explains 4 bases of the junction. Preparation of the library involved 5' RACE. The sample was run on an Illumina HiSeq 2500. The second PCR ran for roughly 6 to 11 cycles and used a J-beta primer mix along with a sample-barcoded 5' primer. A template-switch 5' adaptor carrying 12 random nucleotides introduced a unique molecular identifier onto each TCR beta cDNA molecule. Each sample yielded at least 3 million CDR3-containing paired-end reads. All of the RNA was converted into first-strand cDNA using the Mint cDNA synthesis kit, with a TRBC-specific oligonucleotide serving as the primer. After uracil-DNA glycosylase treatment, a first 18-cycle PCR used universal primers M1SS and BC2_uni_R on all cDNA. Under the source paper's analysis protocol: For normalization, 1 million high-quality reads, each with a distinct molecular identifier, were randomly selected from each sample. Reads sharing molecular identifiers were discarded rather than binned into consensus sequences. MiTCR, with a Q25 quality threshold and the strictest error-elimination algorithm, was used for CDR3 identification, clonotype clustering and error correction. A nonparametric unseen species model using Euler transformation provided a lower-bound estimate of total TCR beta diversity. TCRdb itself trimmed the public reads at Q25 with fastp, ran MiXCR and retained productive beta chains. Identical CDR3 protein sequences are pooled into one entry, listed with their most common genes and DNA. The V and J calls here are based on TCRdb, not the publication. Present in this sample are some 920,000 distinct CDR3 sequences, roughly half of which were seen just once. Of the sample, 20% to 25% is held by the ten largest clones.

This clonotype appeared a few times. The antigen this receptor binds is unknown. The input lacks base qualities; no much larger clone sits a single base away. Systemically healthy Caucasian individuals from Russia, 35 to 40 in total and aged roughly 6 to 95 years, were included as donors. Each donor gave about 10 milliliters of peripheral blood, drawn into EDTA-treated Vacutainer tubes. PBMCs were isolated by Ficoll-Paque density-gradient centrifugation, with at least 6 million obtained per sample. Trizol reagent was used to extract total RNA from the PBMCs, yielding at least 5 micrograms per sample. For every donor, an aliquot of PBMCs went through flow cytometry to measure the percentages of naive CD45RAhigh/CD27high T cells.

This clonotype was sampled from a woman aged 55-69 years in good health. The material sequenced was blood. This sequence uses TRBV12-3 or TRBV12-4 and TRBJ2-1; TRBD2 fits 8 bases in the junction. CDR3 region: CASRTSGFYNEQFF. The DNA sequence follows: TGTGCCAGCAGAACTAGCGGATTCTACAATGAGCAGTTCTTC.